The T cell receptor beta chain under discussion was sequenced for a study of shared clonotypes between healthy human individuals (dated by TCRdb to about 2020). Concerning the study at large: Two women and a few men aged 18 to 49 years were included in the cohort. For each donor, CD4 naive and CD4 memory were each run on three plates, CD8 naive on two plates, and CD8 memory on one plate. Libraries were prepared and TCR repertoires were sequenced by different laboratories using diverse techniques, in order to increase sequencing depth and limit assay-specific biases. To estimate repertoire size and how much clonotypes are shared between individuals, the study performed deep sequencing of blood TCR repertoires from a few healthy adults. Each donor's leukapheresis produced roughly between roughly 0.85 and 10 billion PBMCs. Study-wide findings and limitations: Clonotypes shared by all four sorted-subset donors showed higher generation probabilities than non-shared clonotypes. The small number of donors limited the genetic and exposure-history diversity represented. Across four donors, around 5.4% of naive CD4, approximately 3.5% of naive CD8, approximately 2.5% of memory CD4, and about 0.4% of memory CD8 clonotypes were shared. Pairwise subsampling indicated that sequencing depth was expected to affect the degree of clonotype sharing among donors. Sampling was restricted to blood, and TCR repertoires in tissue are likely to differ from TCR repertoires in blood. Incomplete sequencing was indicated by rarefaction of sorted-subset datasets, despite the large sequencing depth. Naive subsets generally had larger estimated clonotype richness than memory subsets did.

CD8 naive samples were obtained by positive selection for CCR7 among CD45RO-negative cells, yielding a CD45RA+CCR7+ population from which TemRA cells were excluded. Donors were healthy HIV-negative adults with no recently reported acute infections or vaccinations. All donors were Caucasian adults living in Nashville, Tennessee, USA. Blood was obtained by leukapheresis, after which PBMCs were separated by Ficoll-Histopaque density gradient centrifugation and cryopreserved in liquid nitrogen vapor phase. Analytical flow cytometry was used to check the purity and quantity of each magnetically sorted T cell population. Genomic DNA was isolated from each sorted fraction and quantified by UV absorbance on a Nanodrop 2000c. Using the deep immunoSEQ assay, multiplex PCR amplified TCR CDR3 regions from genomic DNA. For each cell subset, the extracted genomic DNA was distributed evenly across all wells of several immunoSEQ 96-well plates, and each plate served as one replicate. For sorted subsets, each replicate PCR was loaded with 200 ng genomic DNA, equivalent to about 33,000 T cell genomes. The purified libraries were quantified using a Qubit 3.0 fluorometer, sized with a Bioanalyzer 2100, and then quantified again using the KAPA Library Quantification kit. A separate single-read 150-cycle Illumina NextSeq 550 flow cell was used to sequence each immunoSEQ 96-well plate. In the paper's pipeline: Because only junctional sequences without quality scores were contained in the immunoSEQ output, filtering matching that applied to full-length reads could not be performed. To assign V/J genes and CDR3, sequences were annotated using PyIR, a Python wrapper for IgBLAST v1.9, with IMGT germline references. Reads were removed for weak V/J assignments (E-value above 1e-6), missing CDR3, stop codons, out-of-frame junctions, or ambiguous translated residues. A V3J clonotype was defined by an identical inferred V gene, J gene, and CDR3 amino acid sequence. Percentage overlap between repertoires was computed as shared unique clonotypes divided by the size of the smaller repertoire. Richness of each repertoire was evaluated using RTK rarefaction, the Chao1 estimator, and Recon v2.1 estimates of unobserved clonotypes. Generation probabilities for all TCRbeta clonotypes obtained by the gDNA method from a handful of donors were computed using OLGA. Held by TCRdb, this immuneACCESS table contains in-frame sequences only and omits some clones. Under half of the omission traces to an unresolved V gene where checked; the cause of the rest is unknown. V, J and clone size reflect that table, while D and trimming were determined from the DNA. The sample table lists 630,000 or so clones, roughly 98% of them with a count of one. The top ten clonotypes cover 0.3% of the sample.

The CDR3 runs 15 amino acids, cysteine and phenylalanine included. Solely the CDR3 DNA is kept, with 45 bases framed from the first base. Reading the germline V gene (reference sequence) gives CDR1 SEHNR and CDR2 FQNEAQ. At the junction V is shortened by 1 base and J by 1 base, with 10 bases in between. Remarks on this clone: Its cognate antigen has yet to be identified. The sample holds no much larger clone one base away, and base qualities are not on file.

The chain was built from TRBV7-9 and TRBJ1-2; too little of a D gene remains to name it. The specimen was naive CD8+ T cells sorted from blood. The cell subset or site label corresponds to: CD45RA+CCR7+. The sequence came from a man aged 25 to 45 in good health. The CDR3 protein is CASSLVQPINYGYTF. The bases read TGTGCCAGCAGCTTAGTTCAGCCCATTAACTATGGCTACACCTTC.